These 32 T cell receptor beta chains were sequenced from one sample in a study of cytomegalovirus exposure and HLA in healthy donors. Sequenced by immunoSEQ multiplex PCR; TCRdb stores in-frame clones only, minus some. The table records 55,000 to 70,000 clones, 90% to 95% of them present only once. Sample: PBMCs. The receptors here all came from a man aged 18 to 30 in good health and CMV-seronegative.

The chain uses TRBV5-1 and TRBJ2-5, with TRBD1 matching over 8 bases. This CDR3 is built from 14 residues. V shed 0 bases, J shed 3 bases, and the junction held 1 base outside the gene matches. Germline assignment: CDR1 SGHRS and CDR2 YFSETQ. The CDR3 DNA reads TGCGCCAGCAGCTTGGTGGGACAGGAAGAGACCCAGTACTTC. It codes for CASSLVGQEETQYF.

The CDR3 DNA reads as TGTGCCAGCAGCTTAGGGTTGACAGGCCGGGATGGCTACACCTTC. Translated, it gives CASSLGLTGRDGYTF. This sequence joins TRBV11-2 and TRBJ1-2; D is possibly TRBD1 (6 bases). The CDR3 length is 15 residues. Between the trimmed V and J ends, which lost 1 base and 6 bases, there was a span of 15 bases. Germline CDR1 reads SGHAT; CDR2 reads FQNNGV.

The V call is TRBV5-1, the J call TRBJ1-1; 8 bases line up with TRBD1. The CDR3 consists of 13 residues. The V gene end was trimmed by 4 bases and the J gene end by 4 bases; junction bases not matched to a gene: 3. CDR1 and CDR2 from the germline V gene are SGHRS and YFSETQ. The CDR3 protein is CASSPDRGTEAFF. As DNA, the CDR3 is TGCGCCAGCAGCCCCGACAGGGGCACTGAAGCTTTCTTT. Supplemented by reference TRBV5-1 and TRBJ1-1, the full variable domain reads KAGVTQTPRYLIKTRGQQVTLSCSPISGHRSVSWYQQTPGQGLQFLFEYFSETQRNKGNFPGRFSGRQFSNSRSEMNVSTLELGDSALYLCASSPDRGTEAFFGQGTRLTVV.

The chain is built from TRBV18 and TRBJ2-1; a possible D gene is TRBD2 (6 bases). CDR3 length: 12 amino acids. Between the trimmed V and J ends, which lost 3 bases and 7 bases, there was a span of 7 bases. Germline loops: CDR1 KGHSH, CDR2 LQKENI. The chain's CDR3 is CASSPGRNEQFF. The CDR3 nucleotides are TGTGCCAGCTCACCGGGGAGGAATGAGCAGTTCTTC.

In this sample, this clone turned up once. The genes are TRBV29-1 and TRBJ2-1; TRBD2 aligns across 11 bases. V lost 4 bases to trimming and J lost 5 bases; unmatched junction nucleotides: 10. Germline-derived CDR1 and CDR2 are SQVTM and ANQGSEA. The CDR3 contains 16 residues. For the CDR3, the DNA is TGCAGCGTTGCTCCTAACCGACTAGCGGGGAACAATGAGCAGTTCTTC. Its protein is CSVAPNRLAGNNEQFF.

The J gene is TRBJ1-2, the V gene TRBV28, with 8 nucleotides matching TRBD1. CDR3 length: 15 amino acids. CDR1 and CDR2 from the germline V gene are MDHEN and SYDVKM. Losses at the gene ends were 2 bases for V and 4 bases for J; bases not matched to a gene: 6. The chain's CDR3 is CASSLPGQGSYGYTF. DNA for the CDR3: TGTGCCAGCAGTTTACCTGGACAGGGCAGCTATGGCTACACCTTC.

The chain recombines TRBV4-1 with TRBJ2-1; perhaps TRBD2 as D (6 bases). CDR1 is MGHRA, CDR2 YSYEKL, per germline. V was pared by 0 bases and J by 2 bases, with 11 bases between. The CDR3 length is 16 residues. In nucleotides, the CDR3 is TGCGCCAGCAGCCAAGATAGCGGAATTACCTACAATGAGCAGTTCTTC. It encodes CASSQDSGITYNEQFF.

V gene TRBV27 combines with J gene TRBJ1-1; possibly TRBD1 for D (5 bases). Germline V gene data show CDR1 as MNHEY and CDR2 as SMNVEV (reference sequence). Trimming removed 0 bases at V and 4 bases at J, with 12 bases between. This CDR3 is 15 amino acids long. CDR3 DNA sequence: TGTGCCAGCAGTTTATCGGGCGGGGGGATCACTGAAGCTTTCTTT. Its translation: CASSLSGGGITEAFF.

The CDR3, as DNA: TGCGCCAGCAGCCAGCTCACAGGGCCGGGCTACGAGCAGTACTTC. Protein sequence: CASSQLTGPGYEQYF. The chain employs TRBV4-3 and TRBJ2-7, with D perhaps TRBD1 (6 bases). V was clipped by 3 bases and J by 3 bases, with 15 bases between them. The CDR3 contains 15 residues. CDR1 is LGHNA and CDR2 is YSLEER in the germline V gene.

V is TRBV6-5 and J is TRBJ1-1; TRBD1 matches at 8 bases. The CDR3 contains 15 residues. J was trimmed by 4 bases and V by 2 bases; bases with no gene match: 6. CDR1 and CDR2 (germline): MNHEY, SVGAGI. The CDR3 is CASSYPSDRGTEAFF. The CDR3, as DNA: TGTGCCAGCAGTTACCCGAGCGACAGGGGCACTGAAGCTTTCTTT.

The V gene is TRBV6-5, the J gene TRBJ2-1; perhaps TRBD2 as D (5 bases). Germline CDR1 and CDR2: MNHEY and SVGAGI. V was trimmed by 5 bases and J by 3 bases, leaving 14 bases between them. The CDR3 runs 15 residues. CDR3 nucleotides: TGTGCCAGCAGTATAACCCACGGGGTCTACAATGAGCAGTTCTTC. Translation gives CASSITHGVYNEQFF.

J is TRBJ2-2 and V is TRBV5-1, with no clear D. The ends were cut back, 0 bases at V and 4 bases at J, with 7 bases in the middle. Germline V lookup: CDR1 SGHRS, CDR2 YFSETQ. This CDR3 is built from 14 residues. The CDR3 reads CASSLEPVTGELFF. The CDR3 DNA sequence: TGCGCCAGCAGCTTGGAGCCCGTCACCGGGGAGCTGTTTTTT.

The genes are TRBV11-2 and TRBJ2-2, with D maybe TRBD2 (6 bases). CDR1 and CDR2 (germline): SGHAT, FQNNGV. This CDR3 is built from 13 residues. Trimming left V 10 bases short and J 5 bases short, with 14 bases between. CDR3 amino acids: CAIKALATGELFF. The CDR3 coding sequence is TGTGCCATAAAGGCCCTAGCGACCGGGGAGCTGTTTTTT.

The chain has TRBV18 and TRBJ2-2; D remains unclear. The germline V gene encodes CDR1 KGHSH and CDR2 LQKENI. The germline V and J ends were trimmed by 0 bases and 1 base, with 3 bases remaining between them. The CDR3 has 14 amino acids. The CDR3 loop is CASSPPMNTGELFF. The CDR3 DNA follows: TGTGCCAGCTCACCACCTATGAACACCGGGGAGCTGTTTTTT.

V is TRBV15 and J is TRBJ2-3, with D uncertain. The CDR3 totals 14 residues. Germline values: CDR1 LNHNV, CDR2 YYDKDF (reference sequence). Trimming cost V 4 bases and J 4 bases, with 12 bases left between them. Written as DNA, the CDR3 is TGTGCCACCAGCATAACGACTGATCCAGATACGCAGTATTTT. Translated, it gives CATSITTDPDTQYF.

The CDR3 DNA sequence: TGTGCCACCAGCAGAGTGATGGGCGGCAGGGATGAAAAACTGTTTTTT. This sequence encodes CATSRVMGGRDEKLFF. The V call is TRBV15, the J call TRBJ1-4, with a tentative D call TRBD1 (5 bases). CDR3 size: 16 residues. The germline V and J ends were trimmed by 1 base and 6 bases, with 15 bases remaining between them. Germline CDR1 LNHNV, CDR2 YYDKDF (reference sequence).

The V call is TRBV18, the J call TRBJ1-2; 8 nucleotides match TRBD1. The V gene end was trimmed by 5 bases and the J gene end by 4 bases; junction bases not matched to a gene: 9. CDR1 is KGHSH, CDR2 LQKENI, per germline. The CDR3 is made up of 15 amino acids. The CDR3: CASSTIQGESYGYTF. The CDR3 nucleotides are TGTGCCAGCTCAACCATACAGGGGGAGAGCTATGGCTACACCTTC.

The gene calls are TRBV19 and TRBJ1-2; D unclear. V was trimmed by 3 bases and J by 3 bases, leaving 20 bases between them. Germline values: CDR1 LNHDA, CDR2 SQIVND (reference sequence). The CDR3 has 17 amino acids. CDR3 coding DNA: TGTGCCAGTAGTATGGCCCGCCAAGGGAGGAATTACTATGGCTACACCTTC. This codes for CASSMARQGRNYYGYTF.

The CDR3 DNA reads as TGCAGCGTTGAAAAAGGGGGGAACACTGAAGCTTTCTTT. It encodes CSVEKGGNTEAFF. The rearrangement joins TRBV29-1 to TRBJ1-1; D perhaps matches TRBD1 (6 bases). Germline values: CDR1 SQVTM, CDR2 ANQGSEA. The CDR3 runs 13 residues. Trimming took off 2 bases at V and 1 base at J, with 8 bases between the two ends.

This sequence joins TRBV4-3 and TRBJ2-7; 8 nucleotides match TRBD2. The V gene's germline CDR1 is LGHNA and CDR2 YSLEER. This CDR3 region has 19 residues. The trim removed 0 bases at V and 3 bases at J, leaving 16 bases unmatched. The CDR3 loop is CASSQEGGIESGRSYEQYF. Here the CDR3 DNA reads TGCGCCAGCAGCCAAGAGGGCGGGATCGAAAGCGGGAGAAGCTACGAGCAGTACTTC.

This chain connects TRBV5-8 to TRBJ1-5; D is possibly TRBD1 (6 bases). Germline CDR1 is SGHTS and CDR2 is YDEGEE. V was pared by 3 bases and J by 9 bases, with 22 bases between. The CDR3 covers 16 residues. Here the CDR3 reads CASSSYSRGAEGPQHF. CDR3 sequence (DNA): TGTGCCAGCAGCTCCTATAGCAGGGGCGCTGAAGGGCCCCAGCATTTT.

The V gene is TRBV7-9, the J gene TRBJ2-7; D uncertain. Germline CDR1 SEHNR, CDR2 FQNEAQ (reference sequence). The CDR3 runs 11 residues. Trimming cost V 3 bases and J 3 bases, with 3 bases left between them. CDR3 amino acids: CASSFNYEQYF. CDR3 sequence (DNA): TGTGCCAGCAGCTTTAACTACGAGCAGTACTTC.

V and J are TRBV10-3 and TRBJ2-7; 7 bases fit TRBD1. In germline, CDR1 is ENHRY, CDR2 SYGVKD. The CDR3 length is 16 residues. The V segment lost 0 bases and the J segment 5 bases; nucleotides outside the gene matches: 10. CDR3 sequence (DNA): TGTGCCATCAGTGAGTCTATAGGTAAGGGGGCGGACGAGCAGTACTTC. It is translated as CAISESIGKGADEQYF.

The V call is TRBV19, the J call TRBJ1-3; 7 bases agree with TRBD1. Germline assignment: CDR1 LNHDA and CDR2 SQIVND (reference sequence). Trimming cost V 6 bases and J 4 bases; bases outside gene matches: 9. The CDR3 loop spans 15 amino acids. CDR3: CASRPDRDAGNTIYF. The CDR3 DNA reads as TGTGCCAGTAGGCCTGACAGGGACGCCGGAAACACCATATATTTT.

V is TRBV6-6 and J is TRBJ1-2, with TRBD1 identical over 7 bases. Germline CDR1 reads MNHNY; CDR2 reads SVGAGI (reference sequence). V gave up 6 bases and J gave up 8 bases; unmatched junction bases: 6. The CDR3 totals 12 residues. The DNA for the CDR3 is TGTGCCAGCAGGCAGGGGGAGAGAGGCTACACCTTC. Its translation: CASRQGERGYTF.

This chain joins TRBV4-2 and TRBJ1-4; the D is unclear. CDR1 is LGHNA, CDR2 YNFKEQ, per germline. This CDR3 comprises 15 residues. The V and J ends lost 1 base and 2 bases respectively, with 8 bases between them. The CDR3 bases are TGTGCCAGCAGCCAAGCCCGCCAGACTAATGAAAAACTGTTTTTT. It encodes CASSQARQTNEKLFF.

The J gene is TRBJ2-3, the V gene TRBV7-2; 7 bases match TRBD2. Looked up from germline, CDR1 is SGHTA and CDR2 is FQGNSA. Trimming removed 5 bases from V and 3 bases from J; junction bases left unmatched: 8. This CDR3 is built from 15 residues. The CDR3 here is CASSPVGGRTDTQYF. The CDR3 DNA sequence: TGTGCCAGCAGCCCCGTGGGCGGGAGAACAGATACGCAGTATTTT.

The chain uses TRBV19 and TRBJ1-1; D unclear. CDR1 is LNHDA and CDR2 is SQIVND in the germline V gene (reference sequence). This CDR3 is 14 amino acids long. Trimming shortened V by 4 bases and J by 6 bases, and 15 bases separated the two germline ends. The CDR3 DNA is TGTGCCAGTAGTAGTCCGGGTCGCACCCCTGAAGCTTTCTTT. Translating gives CASSSPGRTPEAFF.

This sequence joins TRBV27 and TRBJ2-7, with 9 bases fitting TRBD2. Germline lookup yields CDR1 MNHEY and CDR2 SMNVEV (reference sequence). Germline trimming cut 4 bases from V and 2 bases from J; bases unmatched to any gene: 9. The CDR3 is 16 amino acids. The CDR3 sequence is CASSSLTSGKPYEQYF. CDR3 bases: TGTGCCAGCAGTTCCCTGACTAGCGGAAAACCCTACGAGCAGTACTTC.

The V and J genes are TRBV30 and TRBJ1-5; 10 nucleotides agree with TRBD1. Per the germline V gene, CDR1 is GTSNPN and CDR2 is SVGIG (reference sequence). J gave up 0 bases and V 2 bases, and 7 bases lay outside the gene matches. The CDR3 contains 17 residues. Written as DNA, the CDR3 is TGTGCCTGGAGTAGGGACAGGGGCGAAAATAGCAATCAGCCCCAGCATTTT. Translation: CAWSRDRGENSNQPQHF. Drawing the rest from reference TRBV30 and TRBJ1-5, the complete variable domain is SQTIHQWPATLVQPVGSPLSLECTVEGTSNPNLYWYRQAAGRGLQLLFYSVGIGQISSEVPQNLSASRPQDRQFILSSKKLLLSDSGFYLCAWSRDRGENSNQPQHFGDGTRLSIL.

The CDR3 loop reads CSVEAGSSYEQYF. CDR3 sequence (DNA): TGCAGCGTAGAGGCGGGATCCTCCTACGAGCAGTACTTC. The genes are TRBV29-1 and TRBJ2-7, with D perhaps TRBD2 (6 bases). This CDR3 is 13 amino acids long. The V end was cut by 6 bases, the J end by 0 bases, with 12 bases between. Germline lookup yields CDR1 SQVTM and CDR2 ANQGSEA.

This clone was detected only once. The chain uses TRBV25-1 and TRBJ2-1, with 7 bases identical to TRBD1. Germline CDR1 is MGHDK and CDR2 is SYGVNS. The CDR3 sequence is 14 residues long. V lost 2 bases, J lost 6 bases, and 4 bases stayed unmatched. Here the CDR3 DNA reads TGTGCCAGCAGTGAAAGGGGGCAAACCAATGAGCAGTTCTTC. Protein product: CASSERGQTNEQFF.